This T cell receptor (beta chain) was profiled in a study of T cell responses to AZD1222 COVID-19 vaccine. Regarding the study as a whole: Repertoires were obtained only post-peak T cell response.

V lost 7 bases and J lost 7, with 10 bases in between. CDR3 length: 11 residues. Germline CDR1 is MGHDK and CDR2 is SYGVNS. As for this clone: Its antigen is currently unknown.

Measured with immunoSEQ multiplex PCR; TCRdb has only the in-frame clones, and not every one. This sample has around 140,000 clones, with about 86% found just once. The chain combines TRBV25-1 with TRBJ1-1, with D perhaps matching TRBD1 (5 bases). Source: peripheral blood, taken 28 days after the second AZD1222 dose. This TCR derives from an adult who received the AZD1222 COVID-19 vaccine. The CDR3 DNA sequence: TGTGCCAGCAACGGACACCTTGAAGCTTTCTTT. Its translation: CASNGHLEAFF.